Presented here are 14 T cell receptor beta chains from one specimen sequenced in a study of T cell responses to AZD1222 COVID-19 vaccine. The method was immunoSEQ multiplex PCR; TCRdb's version includes in-frame clones alone and lacks a portion of them. The sample carries roughly 120,000 clones, almost 90% recorded once. The sequences come from peripheral blood, collected on day 0 of AZD1222 vaccination. These receptors all come from an adult in good health.

The chain couples TRBV9 to TRBJ1-3, with D perhaps matching TRBD1 (6 bases). Germline V gene data show CDR1 as SGDLS and CDR2 as YYNGEE. The CDR3 runs to 15 residues. V lost 2 bases, J lost 0 bases, and 9 bases lay in between. The DNA of the CDR3 is TGTGCCAGCAGCGTCTCGGACAGCTCTGGAAACACCATATATTTT. Its protein product is CASSVSDSSGNTIYF.

The rearrangement joins TRBV6-5 to TRBJ1-2; 8 bases are shared with TRBD1. This CDR3 comprises 13 residues. Germline V CDR1 and CDR2: MNHEY, SVGAGI. V lost 4 bases to trimming and J lost 4 bases; unmatched junction nucleotides: 2. This CDR3 reads CASSLDRAYGYTF. The CDR3 nucleotides are TGTGCCAGCAGTTTGGACAGGGCCTATGGCTACACCTTC.

The gene calls are TRBV6-5 and TRBJ1-1, with 10 bases aligning to TRBD1. The germline V gene has CDR1 MNHEY and CDR2 SVGAGI. The length of the CDR3 is 15 residues. The V segment lost 6 bases and the J segment 4 bases; nucleotides outside the gene matches: 8. As DNA, the CDR3 is TGTGCCAGCAGCGACGGGACAGGGGCATTCACTGAAGCTTTCTTT. It yields the protein CASSDGTGAFTEAFF.

The chain carries TRBV6-5 and TRBJ1-4; the D gene is possibly TRBD1 (6 bases). CDR1 is MNHEY, CDR2 SVGAGI, per germline. The ends were cut back, 3 bases at V and 3 bases at J, with 8 bases in the middle. The CDR3 is 14 amino acids. The CDR3: CASSYQGSNEKLFF. The CDR3 bases are TGTGCCAGCAGTTATCAGGGGTCTAATGAAAAACTGTTTTTT.

This chain uses TRBV28 with TRBJ1-6, with 9 bases that match TRBD1. The V gene's germline CDR1 is MDHEN and CDR2 SYDVKM. The CDR3 spans 17 residues. With V trimmed by 4 bases and J by 0 bases, 4 bases remained unmatched. The CDR3 nucleotides read TGTGCCAGCAGTTCGACACAGGGGGCCTCCTATAATTCACCCCTCCACTTT. This codes for CASSSTQGASYNSPLHF.

This sequence joins TRBV15 and TRBJ2-7, with D hard to call. This CDR3 is built from 16 residues. Germline lookup yields CDR1 LNHNV and CDR2 YYDKDF (reference sequence). V lost 1 base and J lost 7, with 20 bases in between. CDR3 coding DNA: TGTGCCACCAGCAGAGCATCCGGGCAGTACTACGTGGAGCAGTACTTC. It specifies CATSRASGQYYVEQYF.

J is TRBJ2-5 and V is TRBV11-2; 8 bases align to TRBD1. Germline loops: CDR1 SGHAT, CDR2 FQNNGV. The CDR3 sequence is 15 residues long. The junction had 9 bases not matched to a gene; V was cut back by 5 bases and J by 4 bases. CDR3 region: CASSPDRVRGETQYF. CDR3 sequence (DNA): TGTGCCAGCAGCCCGGACAGGGTGCGGGGAGAGACCCAGTACTTC.

This chain joins TRBV7-8 and TRBJ2-7, with 11 bases fitting TRBD2. The germline gives CDR1 SGHVS, CDR2 FQNEAQ. V shed 1 base, J shed 3 bases, and the junction held 8 bases outside the gene matches. The CDR3 totals 17 residues. CDR3 sequence reads: CASSLEPSGGSFYEQYF. CDR3 in DNA: TGTGCCAGCAGCTTAGAACCTAGCGGGGGGTCTTTCTACGAGCAGTACTTC.

The V and J genes are TRBV5-8 and TRBJ2-7; tentatively, D is TRBD1 (5 bases). This CDR3 contains 14 residues. V dropped 1 base and J dropped 4 bases, with 12 bases sitting between them. The germline V gene has CDR1 SGHTS and CDR2 YDEGEE. CDR3 amino acids: CASSLWGRAYEQYF. DNA of the CDR3: TGTGCCAGCAGCTTGTGGGGCCGGGCGTACGAGCAGTACTTC.

The chain links TRBV7-8 to TRBJ2-1; 13 nucleotides align to TRBD2. The germline V gene has CDR1 SGHVS and CDR2 FQNEAQ. The CDR3 spans 17 residues. V was pared by 0 bases and J by 9 bases, with 8 bases of the junction left unmatched. The CDR3 loop is CASSLALTSGRAFEQFF. For the CDR3, the DNA is TGTGCCAGCAGCTTAGCCCTTACTAGCGGGAGGGCCTTTGAGCAGTTCTTC.

This clone was found a few times. The genes are TRBV19 and TRBJ1-1, with a possible D match to TRBD1 (5 bases). The CDR3 has 14 amino acids. V gave up 11 bases and J gave up 0 bases, with 16 bases separating them. The germline CDR1 and CDR2 sequences are LNHDA and SQIVND (reference sequence). CDR3 sequence (DNA): TGTGCCGGACCGGGACCCACGGTGAACACTGAAGCTTTCTTT. This translates into CAGPGPTVNTEAFF.

This clone was counted only a few times. The J gene is TRBJ1-5, the V gene TRBV5-1; 9 bases map to TRBD1. Germline CDR1 and CDR2: SGHRS and YFSETQ. The CDR3 has 15 amino acids. V dropped 3 bases and J dropped 1; count of bases not matched to a gene: 2. As DNA, the CDR3 is TGCGCCAGCAGCTCGACAGGGGGAAGCAATCAGCCCCAGCATTTT. Translation gives CASSSTGGSNQPQHF.

This chain connects TRBV24-1 to TRBJ2-2; 7 positions match TRBD1. CDR1 KGHDR and CDR2 SFDVKD come from the germline V gene. J was trimmed by 5 bases and V by 4 bases; bases with no gene match: 6. The CDR3 spans 15 residues. The CDR3 region has the DNA TGTGCCACCAGTGACCCCGGGACAGTGACCGGGGAGCTGTTTTTT. Translation gives CATSDPGTVTGELFF.

The V and J genes are TRBV28 and TRBJ2-3; 8 positions match TRBD2. The CDR3 loop spans 16 amino acids. CDR1 and CDR2 (germline): MDHEN, SYDVKM. After removal of 6 bases from V and 4 bases from J, the junction contained 12 bases not matched to a gene. CDR3 residues: CASSPTGTSRSDTQYF. CDR3 nucleotides: TGTGCCAGCAGCCCAACCGGGACTAGTCGGTCAGATACGCAGTATTTT.